This paragraph reports one T cell receptor beta chain. Its antigen target is currently unknown. Base quality data are lacking; no much larger clone is found one base away. Including cysteine and phenylalanine, the CDR3 has 16 amino acids. The CDR3 DNA has 48 bases and is translated from base 1. Via the germline V gene (reference sequence), CDR1 is MNHNY and CDR2 SVGAGI. V gives up 8 bases and J gives up 2 bases, and the segment between their germline ends measures 19 bases. For commercial TCRB immunosequencing, around 0.5 micrograms of biopsy DNA were submitted for each sample. Adaptive Biotechnology amplified the CDR3 regions from genomic DNA with a two-step multiplex PCR designed to control amplification bias. In the first PCR, primers covered every V and J gene segment, and in the second PCR, barcodes and Illumina adapters were added. An Illumina instrument was used to sequence the CDR3 libraries. From the authors' description of their analysis: The analysis drew on both the pipelines supplied by the vendor and custom analysis of the raw data in R/Bioconductor running R version 3.3.0. Clonality, which ranges from 0 to 1, was calculated as the inverse of the normalised Shannon entropy across all productive clones. High-frequency clones were defined as the share of the repertoire taken up by the top 100 clones, keeping only clones that passed a 95% confidence test. Repertoire diversity was measured with the Simpson index, and overlap between samples was measured with the Morisita-Horn index. TCRdb carries this immuneACCESS record with in-frame sequences only. Its versions omit some clonotypes, under half of them owing to an unresolved V gene in the studies checked, with the rest unexplained. V and J calls and clone size follow that table, whereas D and trimming were derived from the DNA. This sample gives 1,500 to 2,000 clones in total; 75% to 90% of them show up just once. The top ten constitute just over 8.5% of the sample.

This sample is drawn from a study of T cell repertoires in ileal Crohn's disease (dated by TCRdb to the late 2010s). Describing the broader study: Median disease duration was approximately 8.3 years, and roughly 35% of patients were identified as active smokers at the time of surgery. Postoperative therapy was given to about half of the patients, with thiopurines administered to fewer than 13 patients and anti-TNF agents administered to approximately 17 patients. The study ran alongside a multicentre cohort designed to identify predictors of early endoscopic recurrence after ileocolonic resection. A Rutgeerts score above i0 was used to define endoscopic postoperative recurrence. TCR repertoire analysis was performed in just over 55 Crohn's disease patients drawn from a prospective multicentre cohort. A total of 170 or so mucosal samples from about 50 patients were sequenced, with samples obtained at several locations on the surgical specimen and at postoperative endoscopy. All patients had surgery for a complication: stricturing disease in around 60% and penetrating disease in 39%.

Adults with ileal or ileocolonic Crohn's disease and an indication for ileocolonic resection were eligible for inclusion. Whole ileal mucosal biopsies were stored frozen at -80°C before DNA extraction. Genomic DNA was isolated from frozen whole biopsies using a TRizol-based method, and the DNA was quantified with a NanoDrop 2000 spectrophotometer. The research as a whole found: More high-frequency clones were carried by sorted CD8 T cells than by CD4 T cells, suggesting that mucosal expansions were mainly CD8. Higher percentages of high-frequency clones at the time of surgery were linked to endoscopic recurrence, and every patient with clonality above 26.8% (18/57) had recurrence. Compared with non-smokers, patients who were active smokers at surgery showed a significantly higher proportion of clonal expansions (around 24% vs 18%, p=0.02). Only a subgroup of patients, of unstated size, had mucosal CD4 and CD8 T cells sorted and sequenced.

This receptor chain uses TRBV6-6 and TRBJ1-5, with a tentative D gene TRBD1 over 6 matching bases. Sequences were obtained from ileal tissue. The clonotype originates from an adult with Crohn's disease. The nucleotide sequence reads as follows: TGTGCCAGCGTAACAGGGACCCCCCGTGGCAATCAGCCCCAGCATTTT. Its protein is CASVTGTPRGNQPQHF.